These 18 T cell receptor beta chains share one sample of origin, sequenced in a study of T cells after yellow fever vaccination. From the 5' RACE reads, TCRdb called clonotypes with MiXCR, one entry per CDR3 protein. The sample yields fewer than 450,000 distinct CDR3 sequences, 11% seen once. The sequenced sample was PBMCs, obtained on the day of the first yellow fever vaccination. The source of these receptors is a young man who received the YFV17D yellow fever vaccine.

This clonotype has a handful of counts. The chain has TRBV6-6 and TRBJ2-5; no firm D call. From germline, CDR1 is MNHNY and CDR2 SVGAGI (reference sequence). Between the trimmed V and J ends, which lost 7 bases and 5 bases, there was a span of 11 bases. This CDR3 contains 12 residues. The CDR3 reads CASISQEETQYF. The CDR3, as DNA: TGTGCCAGCATCTCCCAGGAGGAGACCCAGTACTTC.

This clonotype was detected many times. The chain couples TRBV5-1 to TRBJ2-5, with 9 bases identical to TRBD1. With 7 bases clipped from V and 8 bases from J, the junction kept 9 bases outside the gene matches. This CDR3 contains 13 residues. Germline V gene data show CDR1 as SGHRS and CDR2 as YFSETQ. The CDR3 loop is CASDPGQGDTQYF. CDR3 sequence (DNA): TGCGCCAGCGATCCGGGACAGGGAGACACCCAGTACTTC.

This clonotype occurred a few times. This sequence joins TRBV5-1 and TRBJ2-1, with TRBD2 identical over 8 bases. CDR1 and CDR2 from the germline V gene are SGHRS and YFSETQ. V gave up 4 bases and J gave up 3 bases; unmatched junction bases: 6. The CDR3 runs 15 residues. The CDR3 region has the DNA TGCGCCAGCAGCGGGGCGGGGGGCGGCTACAATGAGCAGTTCTTC. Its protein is CASSGAGGGYNEQFF.

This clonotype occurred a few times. In DNA, the CDR3 is TGCGCCAGCAGCCAGAGAACAGGTTTTAACTATGGCTACACCTTC. Protein: CASSQRTGFNYGYTF. The chain links TRBV4-1 to TRBJ1-2; the D gene is possibly TRBD1 (5 bases). Germline CDR1 is MGHRA and CDR2 is YSYEKL. There are 15 residues in the CDR3. V was trimmed by 3 bases and J by 1 base, leaving 12 bases between them.

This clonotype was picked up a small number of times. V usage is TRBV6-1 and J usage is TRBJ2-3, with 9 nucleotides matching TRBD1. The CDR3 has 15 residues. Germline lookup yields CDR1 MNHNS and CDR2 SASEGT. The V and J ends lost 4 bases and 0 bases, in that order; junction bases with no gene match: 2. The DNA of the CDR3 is TGTGCCAGCAGTGGGACAGGGGTTAGCACAGATACGCAGTATTTT. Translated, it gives CASSGTGVSTDTQYF.

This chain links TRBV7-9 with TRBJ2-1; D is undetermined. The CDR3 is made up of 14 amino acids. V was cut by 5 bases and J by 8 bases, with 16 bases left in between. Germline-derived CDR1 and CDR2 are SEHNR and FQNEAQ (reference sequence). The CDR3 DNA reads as TGTGCCAGCAGCCCTCCGGCCCAGGCCTATGAGCAGTTCTTC. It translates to CASSPPAQAYEQFF.

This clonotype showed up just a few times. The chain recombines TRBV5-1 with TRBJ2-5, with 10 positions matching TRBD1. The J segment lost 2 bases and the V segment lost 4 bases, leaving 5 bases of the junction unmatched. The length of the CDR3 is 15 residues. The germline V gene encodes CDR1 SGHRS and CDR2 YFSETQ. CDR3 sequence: CASSSGQGDQETQYF. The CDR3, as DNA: TGCGCCAGCAGCAGCGGACAGGGGGATCAAGAGACCCAGTACTTC.

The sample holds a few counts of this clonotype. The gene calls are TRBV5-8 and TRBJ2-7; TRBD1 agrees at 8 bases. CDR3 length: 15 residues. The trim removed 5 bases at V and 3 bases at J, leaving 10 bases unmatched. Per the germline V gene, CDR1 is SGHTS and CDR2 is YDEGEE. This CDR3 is CASSLDRGLIYEQYF. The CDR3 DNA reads TGTGCCAGCAGTCTTGACAGGGGTCTTATCTACGAGCAGTACTTC.

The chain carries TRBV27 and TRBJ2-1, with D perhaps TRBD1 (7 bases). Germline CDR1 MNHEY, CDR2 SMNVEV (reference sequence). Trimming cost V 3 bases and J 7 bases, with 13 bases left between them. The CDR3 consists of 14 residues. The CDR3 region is CASSLKQGRNEQFF. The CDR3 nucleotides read TGTGCCAGCAGTTTGAAACAGGGGAGGAATGAGCAGTTCTTC.

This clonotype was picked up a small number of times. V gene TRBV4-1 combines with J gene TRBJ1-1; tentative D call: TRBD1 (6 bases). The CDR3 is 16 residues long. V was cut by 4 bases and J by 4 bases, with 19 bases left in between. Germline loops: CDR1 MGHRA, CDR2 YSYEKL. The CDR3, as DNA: TGCGCCAGCAGCCCCGTGGGCTCTACAGGGTCCACTGAAGCTTTCTTT. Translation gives CASSPVGSTGSTEAFF.

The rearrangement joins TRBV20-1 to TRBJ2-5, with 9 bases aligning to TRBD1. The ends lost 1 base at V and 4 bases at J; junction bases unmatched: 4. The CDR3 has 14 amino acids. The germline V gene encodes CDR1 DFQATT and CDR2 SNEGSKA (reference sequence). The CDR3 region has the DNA TGCAGTGCTAGAGGGGGACAGGGACTAGAGACCCAGTACTTC. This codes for CSARGGQGLETQYF.

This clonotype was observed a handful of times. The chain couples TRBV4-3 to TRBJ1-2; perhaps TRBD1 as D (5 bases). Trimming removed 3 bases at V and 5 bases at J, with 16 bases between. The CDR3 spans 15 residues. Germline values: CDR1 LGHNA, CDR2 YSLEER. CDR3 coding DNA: TGCGCCAGCAGCCAGGACACCCAGGCGGAGTATGGCTACACCTTC. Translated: CASSQDTQAEYGYTF.

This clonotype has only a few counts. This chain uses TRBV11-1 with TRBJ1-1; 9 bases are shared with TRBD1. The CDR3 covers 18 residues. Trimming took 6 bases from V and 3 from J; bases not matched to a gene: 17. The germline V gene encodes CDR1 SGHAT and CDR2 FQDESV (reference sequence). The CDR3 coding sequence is TGTGCCAGCAGACCCGGCACAGGGGGCGCCCCGGTGGACACTGAAGCTTTCTTT. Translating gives CASRPGTGGAPVDTEAFF.

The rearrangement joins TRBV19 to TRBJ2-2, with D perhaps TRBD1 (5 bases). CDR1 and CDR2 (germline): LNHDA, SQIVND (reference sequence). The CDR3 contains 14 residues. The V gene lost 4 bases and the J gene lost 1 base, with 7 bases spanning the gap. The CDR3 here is CASSKGLNTGELFF. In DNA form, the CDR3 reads TGTGCCAGTAGTAAGGGGCTGAACACCGGGGAGCTGTTTTTT.

The chain's CDR3 is CASSYPWATGANVLTF. Written as DNA, the CDR3 is TGTGCCAGCAGTTATCCCTGGGCGACTGGGGCCAACGTCCTGACTTTC. The rearrangement uses TRBV28 and TRBJ2-6; no clear D gene. The CDR3 spans 16 residues. CDR1 and CDR2 from the germline V gene are MDHEN and SYDVKM. Trimming stripped 4 bases from V and 2 bases from J, with 12 bases between.

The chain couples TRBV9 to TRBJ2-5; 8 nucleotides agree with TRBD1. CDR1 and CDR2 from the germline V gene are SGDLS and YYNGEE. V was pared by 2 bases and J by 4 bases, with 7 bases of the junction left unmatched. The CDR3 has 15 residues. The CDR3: CASSVGQGSVETQYF. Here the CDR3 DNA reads TGTGCCAGCAGCGTCGGACAGGGTAGTGTAGAGACCCAGTACTTC.

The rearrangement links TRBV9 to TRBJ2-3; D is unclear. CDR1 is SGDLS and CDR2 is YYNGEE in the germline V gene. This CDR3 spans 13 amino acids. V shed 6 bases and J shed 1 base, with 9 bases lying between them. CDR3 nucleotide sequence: TGTGCCAGCACCCGTGGGGGCACAGATACGCAGTATTTT. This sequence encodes CASTRGGTDTQYF.

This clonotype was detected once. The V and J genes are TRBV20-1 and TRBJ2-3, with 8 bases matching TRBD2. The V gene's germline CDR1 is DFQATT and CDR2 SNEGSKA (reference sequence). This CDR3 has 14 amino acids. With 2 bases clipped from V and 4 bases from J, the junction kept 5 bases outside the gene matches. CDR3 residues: CSARRGGLSDTQYF. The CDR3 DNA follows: TGCAGTGCTAGACGCGGGGGGCTCTCAGATACGCAGTATTTT.